Included here is one TCR beta chain sequence, with context. No antigen is known for it. TCRdb's table, derived via immunoSEQ multiplex PCR, lists solely in-frame clones and lacks some. The sample includes fewer than 30,000 clones, around 87% seen only once; the top ten take almost 8%. CDR1 LNHDA and CDR2 SQIVND come from the germline V gene (reference sequence). V lost 5 bases, J lost 5 bases, and 8 bases stayed unmatched. This CDR3 contains 16 residues. This record comes from a study of T cell responses to AZD1222 COVID-19 vaccine. Overall study findings and caveats: Sampling that yielded the repertoires occurred only after the peak T cell response. Clonal diversity may have been underestimated, and the donors were mostly white British, with more females than males.

This TCR came from an adult who received the AZD1222 COVID-19 vaccine. The chain is built from TRBV19 and TRBJ1-5; 11 bases match TRBD1. The sequencing here drew on peripheral blood, taken 28 days after the second AZD1222 dose. CDR3 nucleotides: TGTGCCAGTAGTCTCGCCCGGACAGGGGGCGATCAGCCCCAGCATTTT. This encodes CASSLARTGGDQPQHF.